This TCR beta chain stems from a study of T cells in Graves' hyperthyroidism and ophthalmopathy. The CDR3 totals 12 residues. Germline-derived CDR1 and CDR2 are LGHDT and YNNKEL (reference sequence). Trimming took off 5 bases at V and 5 bases at J, with 7 bases between the two ends. Template material for amplifying TCR beta CDR3 regions consisted of RNA transcripts. During a first-round RT-PCR of the TCR CDR3, the HTBI primer set was used. One entry per CDR3 protein, called by TCRdb with MiXCR from the multiplex PCR reads. The repertoire holds around 450,000 distinct CDR3 sequences, with approximately 13% as singletons.

The clonotype originates from a woman younger than 30 with Graves' hyperthyroidism. The chain is built from TRBV3-1 and TRBJ2-4, with D perhaps TRBD1 (5 bases). Sequencing was carried out using blood. The CDR3 coding sequence is TGTGCCAGCAGCACGACAGAAAACATTCAGTACTTC. It translates to CASSTTENIQYF.